The present T cell receptor beta chain was sequenced within a study of cytomegalovirus exposure and HLA in healthy donors (dated by TCRdb to the late 2010s). Regarding the study in general: An earlier analysis of some 550 of the donors reported approximately 290 Gb of sequence data and 100 million to 130 million unique TCR beta sequences from 150 million to 200 million T cells. An early release that covered 500 to 800 HLA-typed donors contained approximately 320 gigabases of sequencing data and approximately 85 million unique TCR sequences. Among the roughly 390 genotyped donors, roughly 80% belonged to the genetic ancestry cluster associated with self-reported Caucasian donors. The study aimed to test whether cataloging public T cell receptors could reveal signatures of past pathogen exposure. Using immunosequencing, the study profiled T cell repertoires from fewer than 700 subjects and related those repertoires to cytomegalovirus serostatus. In addition to the first cohort of several hundred subjects, a separate validation cohort of approximately 110 different subjects was used. To predict cytomegalovirus infection status, the study brought together high-throughput TCR immunosequencing, statistical association of individual TCRs with disease status, and machine learning. A later analysis re-examined previously published TCR beta repertoires from just over 650 donors and added high-resolution HLA genotyping to investigate patterns of TCR occurrence. Rather than using new phenotypic data, the later analysis identified candidate immune exposures from TCR beta sequences and from how often those sequences occurred across donors. In an earlier analysis of roughly 540 of the donors, high-throughput TCR beta sequencing was used to judge whether each TCR beta V gene segment behaved as functional or pseudogenic. Donor age, sex, ethnicity and CMV serostatus were compiled alongside the repertoire data. Genome-wide SNP genotypes for about 60% of the roughly 700 donors were used in a later genetic analysis, which treated that subset as a discovery cohort. All discovery cohort repertoires had been generated on a single sequencing platform. HLA typing included class I and class II loci at four-digit resolution. Typing coverage varied by locus: about 629-640 donors for A, B, C, DRB1 and DQB1; more than 500 for DQA1; more than 600 for DPA1; 450 to 480 for DPB1. Several DR-DQ haplotypes were handled as single units for association and clustering, since linkage in the cohort was strong. Across under 500 genotyped donors of the cohort, an average of roughly 250,000 unique TCR beta nucleotide sequences per donor were sequenced, and approximately 17% of those sequences were non-productive. The research as a whole found: A later analysis associated around 16,000 TCR beta sequences with specific HLA alleles at a false discovery rate of 0.05. According to the authors, the approach could potentially be generalized to other disease states and immunological phenotypes. Only TCR beta chains were sequenced in this cohort, and the absence of alpha or paired-chain data limited detectable features. In a later genetic analysis, fewer N-insertions in productive TCRs were reported among donors in an Asian-associated ancestry cluster than the roughly 710-donor mean. Several of the top co-occurrence clusters appeared to be linked to parvovirus B19, influenza, CMV and Epstein-Barr virus, according to a later analysis. A cluster of highly shared sequence variants was judged likely to be a technical artifact of the sequencing pipeline. When HLA alleles, especially DR and DQ, strongly co-occurred, TCR associations were difficult to assign to individual alleles. Linkage disequilibrium might explain the correlated functional status among segregating V segments, but an unknown experimental factor could not be excluded. In a later analysis, HLA-associated TCR beta chains were found to be more clonally expanded and to have lower generation probabilities than equally common non-associated chains. Most TCR sequences were observed very rarely across donors, whereas some public TCRs were present in many individuals. Most CMV-associated TCR beta chains appeared to be HLA-restricted in a later analysis, and the HLA associations seemed to be driven largely by CMV exposure. A further reported finding was that TCR beta sequences accurately predicted the HLA-A and HLA-B alleles for most subjects in the first cohort. V-gene and J-gene trimming of TCR beta chains was associated with a missense DCLRE1C variant in a later genetic analysis, and the association was replicated in an independent cohort. The earlier analysis of about 600 of the donors excluded seventeen rarely observed V segments, including chromosome 9 orphons, because counts were too low. The study gave a list of some 150 TCR beta chains associated with cytomegalovirus. Because some donors lacked HLA typing at each locus, the association tests relied only on the typed subset. In an earlier analysis of more than 500 of the donors, most TCR beta V segments appeared in productive rearrangements about 87% or about 30% of the time, broadly matching IMGT annotations. In a later analysis, TCR association rates were found to vary across HLA loci, with the most associated TCRs seen for DRB1 alleles and the fewest for HLA-C alleles. A few of the identified cytomegalovirus-associated TCR beta chains were confirmed in vitro to be specific for cytomegalovirus antigens. Some IMGT-functional V segments, including TRBV6-2 and TRBV6-3, could not be told apart with the 87-base-pair reads, so those segments were excluded. Immune exposure information for the cohort was limited to CMV serostatus. Cytomegalovirus status was reported to be diagnosed by the classifier with high specificity and sensitivity in both the original and validation cohorts. Sequencing depth was assumed to be roughly uniform across donors in the presence/absence analyses, though that assumption may not hold.

The receptor library was made with the immunoSEQ multiplex PCR assay. For the multiplex PCR, a mixture combining 60 forward primers for TCR Vbeta segments and 13 reverse primers for TCR Jbeta segments was used. Amplification of the CDR3 region of rearranged TCR beta genes was performed with a multiplex PCR assay on genomic DNA. Amplified TCR beta libraries were sequenced as 87-base-pair reads on the Illumina HiSeq System. The study's processing was this. In a later analysis, 70 million to 95 million unique TCR beta chains were counted across the 690 or so repertoires, and around 11 million of these chains were shared by at least two donors. A nearest-neighbor algorithm error-corrected the raw reads and collapsed the reads into unique sequences, merging closely related sequences to remove PCR and sequencing errors. CDR3 sequences were aligned to IMGT reference sequences to assign V, D and J gene segments. For a sequence to be retained, a match of at least six nucleotides to both a V gene segment and a J gene segment was required. Rearrangements were classified as productive when the CDR3 lacked stop codons and remained in frame with V and J, and all other rearrangements were classified as non-productive. CDR3 was defined by IMGT convention, running from the second conserved V-encoded cysteine to the conserved J-encoded phenylalanine. The earlier analysis of about 500 of the donors excluded sequences that lacked an unambiguous match to a single V gene segment. An earlier analysis of a few hundred of the donors called V segments functional above 56.7% productive rearrangements and segregating when the between-donor standard deviation exceeded 5%. To diagnose cytomegalovirus status from the catalog of TCR beta chain sequences, a statistical classification framework was built. In a later analysis, TCR nucleotide sequences were compared against IMGT/GENE-DB human TR gene sequences so that V and J genes could be assigned. A later analysis assigned CDR3 sequences and most-parsimonious VDJ recombination scenarios with the TCRdist pipeline. In a later analysis, every TCR beta chain was defined by the combination of its CDR3 amino acid sequence and its V-gene family, and reads without a unique V-gene family were dropped. A later analysis removed 592 highly shared, low-generation-probability nucleotide sequences to deal with suspected cross-contamination and a sequencing artifact. For each public chain, a later analysis derived a clonal expansion index from normalized ranks of inferred template counts within each repertoire. In a later analysis, generation probabilities were computed with a VDJ recombination model fitted to out-of-frame rearrangements, and the resulting probabilities were checked against IGoR. A later analysis scored TCR-TCR, TCR-HLA and TCR-CMV co-occurrence with hypergeometric tests, applying a repertoire-size bias correction to TCR pairs. A later analysis estimated false discovery rates by permuting HLA or CMV assignments 20 times. A later analysis grouped co-occurring TCRs with DBSCAN, adding TCRdist sequence similarity when clustering within HLA-allele-positive subsets. Repertoires with fewer than 30,000 or more than 120,000 public chains, plus five repertoires with anomalous nucleotide sharing, were excluded from co-occurrence clustering. The table was pulled from immuneACCESS by TCRdb, which kept in-frame rearrangements only. Such tables lose some clones; where checked, under half of the loss comes from unresolved V genes, and the rest has no known cause. V, J and clone size were drawn from that table, and D and trimming were deduced from the DNA. The sample includes about 200,000 clones, with approximately 86% observed a single time. Roughly 0.33% of the sample comes from the top ten.

Including the terminal cysteine and phenylalanine, the CDR3 comprises 16 residues. Only the CDR3 part of the read is kept: 48 bases, read in frame from the first base. For CDR1 and CDR2, the germline V gene lists ENHRY and SYGVKD. The germline V end is reduced by 3 bases and the J end by 6 bases; junction bases left unmatched: 8. The cohort comprised fewer than 750 healthy bone marrow donors. At the time of sampling, all cohort members were nominally healthy, though unrecorded immune exposures were likely present. The donor tested CMV seronegative and was one of the 352 seronegative cohort members. Each donor provided a peripheral blood sample, and peripheral blood mononuclear cells were used for TCR beta sequencing. The Qiagen DNeasy Blood Extraction Kit was used to extract genomic DNA from the blood cell samples. Turning to this clone: The antigen it recognizes is unknown. The sample holds no much larger clone one base away, and base qualities are not on file.

This sequence originates from a woman aged 25-40 years in good health and CMV-seronegative. The sample comprised PBMCs. Recombination linked TRBV10-3 to TRBJ2-1, with TRBD2 identical over 10 junction bases. CDR3 region: CAISDPLAGVSNEQFF. The DNA is TGTGCCATCAGTGACCCCCTAGCGGGAGTCTCCAATGAGCAGTTCTTC.